This T cell receptor (beta chain) was observed in a study of blood T cell repertoires in COVID-19. CDR1 and CDR2 (germline): MNHEY, SMNVEV (reference sequence). The CDR3 has 15 amino acids. Trimming took off 2 bases at V and 0 bases at J, with 10 bases between the two ends. Original processing methods: Quantification of nucleated cells was approximated via reference gene primer amplification. Clones were read by immunoSEQ multiplex PCR, and TCRdb kept only the in-frame ones, dropping some. V, J and clone size derive from that table, while D and trimming were established from the DNA sequence. This table has 450,000 to 500,000 clones, about 90% appearing once. Enrolled through a virtual design, the participants were between 18 and 89 years of age and came from 24 US areas. The recovered donors of Cohort 3 showed two negative PCRs, clearance, or symptom resolution.

The chain joins TRBV27 to TRBJ1-2; D is perhaps TRBD1 (5 bases). The TCR originated in a woman younger than 35 who had recovered from COVID-19. Sequencing was done on a sample of PBMCs or T cells enriched from blood (not recorded which). The CDR3, as DNA: TGTGCCAGCAGTTTAAGTGCAGGGACTAACTATGGCTACACCTTC. Translating it yields CASSLSAGTNYGYTF.